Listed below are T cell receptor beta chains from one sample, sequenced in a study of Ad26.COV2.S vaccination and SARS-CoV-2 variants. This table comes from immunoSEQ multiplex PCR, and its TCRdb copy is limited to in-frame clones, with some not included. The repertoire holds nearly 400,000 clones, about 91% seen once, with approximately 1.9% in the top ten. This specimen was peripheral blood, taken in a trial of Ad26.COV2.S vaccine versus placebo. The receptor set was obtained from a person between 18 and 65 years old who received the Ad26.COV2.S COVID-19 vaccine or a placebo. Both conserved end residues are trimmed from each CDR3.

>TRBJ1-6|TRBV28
ASSFQARNSPLH
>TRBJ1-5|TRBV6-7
ASSYSAYDSNQPQH
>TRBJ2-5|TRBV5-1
ASNPRGGETQY
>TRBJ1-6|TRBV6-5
ASSYDGVDSPLH
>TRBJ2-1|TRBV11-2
ASSFKNGEGEQF
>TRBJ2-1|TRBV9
ASSYEGPGGEQF
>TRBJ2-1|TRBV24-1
ATSGAGYHEQF
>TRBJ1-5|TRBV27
ASSRAPGSNQPQH
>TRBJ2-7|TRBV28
ASSFSSASSYEQY
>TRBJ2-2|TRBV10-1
ASSEGRPLGELF
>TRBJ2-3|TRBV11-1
ASSLWRNTDTQY
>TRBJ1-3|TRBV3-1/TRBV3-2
ASSQTQPLGNTIY
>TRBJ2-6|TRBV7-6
ASSLGAGGSGANVLT
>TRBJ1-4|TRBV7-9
ASSPPTGRPNEKLF
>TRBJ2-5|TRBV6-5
ASSYDSGRAGETQY
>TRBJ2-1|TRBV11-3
ASRGLAGGEQF